This T cell receptor (beta chain) was sequenced for a study of cytotoxic CD8 clonotypes in ibrutinib-treated CLL (TCRdb year 2021). About the investigation overall: The cohort had 11 relapsed/refractory and approximately 15 treatment-naive patients; 17 were IGHV unmutated. Partial responses were observed in about 25 patients and complete responses in 2; after a median follow-up of around 64 months, remission was maintained in 15 or so patients and progression was observed in approximately 12. Response samples were taken after a median of 12 months on treatment, ranging from 6 to 36 months. On average, each sample yielded 255,043 productive templates and 80,000 to 95,000 productive rearrangements. Longitudinal samples were obtainable from about 30% of the 86 participants in the trial. Cryopreserved peripheral blood mononuclear cells were obtained prior to treatment, at the time of response, and at either disease progression or sustained remission. All remission and progressive disease samples were collected while patients were still receiving ibrutinib. What the study reported, not specific to this receptor: Lymph node repertoires were not examined, and the timing of sampling was not matched between patients in sustained remission and those whose disease progressed. Clonality increased at ibrutinib response, stayed stable in sustained remission, and fell back toward baseline at progression. Public clonotypes were rare and either contracted or stayed stable during treatment, and the rise in clonality at ibrutinib response reflected the expansion of private clonotypes. At baseline, clonality was higher than in age-matched healthy donors and showed a strong correlation with circulating CD8+ T-cell counts.

As to this clone: What antigen it recognizes has not been identified. Base qualities are not provided; no much larger clone lies one nucleotide away.

This specimen's time point label, per the study, means: about 11 months on ibrutinib. For TCR beta library preparation, about 1.8 micrograms of genomic DNA were isolated from cryopreserved PBMCs. Longitudinal blood samples from CLL patients receiving ibrutinib monotherapy were subjected to high-throughput TCR beta sequencing. The patients took part in an open-label, single-center phase 2 trial of ibrutinib monotherapy. Each clonotype received, on average, about 10x coverage in deep resolution sequencing performed on a MiSeq, where the target depth lay between 1 in 1 million and 1 in 200,000 T cells. The immunoSEQ hsTCRB Kit was used to generate TCR beta libraries. The authors processed their data as follows. Data were analyzed with ImmunoSEQ Data Assistant and ImmunoSEQ Analyzer, with V, D and J genes assigned per IMGT definitions. Clonality, which ranges from 0 to 1, was calculated by subtracting the normalized Shannon entropy of productive rearrangement frequencies from one. Only overrepresented clonotypes making up at least 0.05% of the repertoire of each patient were included in the public clonotype analysis. Some 13 age-matched healthy donor repertoires from immuneACCESS served as clonality controls. Drawn from immuneACCESS, this table holds only the in-frame rearrangements with V and J called that TCRdb kept. Clones are partly lost; checked studies trace under half to an unresolved V gene and leave the rest unexplained. Clonal size and the V and J genes are those of that table, whereas D and trimming came from the DNA. This sample comprises approximately 91,000 clones, 70% to 80% of them detected only once. 4% to 5.5% of the sample goes to the ten largest clones.

Sample: PBMCs, taken after 12 months of ibrutinib treatment. This clonotype was obtained from a human donor with chronic lymphocytic leukemia.

DNA sequence: TGTGCCAGCAGCCACACCGACAGGGGAAATCAGCCCCAGCATTTT. This is translated as CASSHTDRGNQPQHF. The rearranged segments are TRBV7-9 and TRBJ1-5; the central 8 bases match TRBD1. Inclusive of the bounding cysteine and phenylalanine, the CDR3 is 15 residues long. The only DNA kept is the CDR3, 45 bases in frame from the first base. The germline V gene (reference sequence) yields SEHNR for CDR1 and FQNEAQ for CDR2. Trimming accounts for 5 bases at V and 4 bases at J, while the number of junction bases matched to no gene is 7. With the rest looked up from the reference TRBV7-9 and TRBJ1-5 genes rather than sequenced, the full variable domain is DTGVSQNPRHKITKRGQNVTFRCDPISEHNRLYWYRQTLGQGPEFLTYFQNEAQLEKSRLLSDRFSAERPKGSFSTLEIQRTEQGDSAMYLCASSHTDRGNQPQHFGDGTRLSIL.